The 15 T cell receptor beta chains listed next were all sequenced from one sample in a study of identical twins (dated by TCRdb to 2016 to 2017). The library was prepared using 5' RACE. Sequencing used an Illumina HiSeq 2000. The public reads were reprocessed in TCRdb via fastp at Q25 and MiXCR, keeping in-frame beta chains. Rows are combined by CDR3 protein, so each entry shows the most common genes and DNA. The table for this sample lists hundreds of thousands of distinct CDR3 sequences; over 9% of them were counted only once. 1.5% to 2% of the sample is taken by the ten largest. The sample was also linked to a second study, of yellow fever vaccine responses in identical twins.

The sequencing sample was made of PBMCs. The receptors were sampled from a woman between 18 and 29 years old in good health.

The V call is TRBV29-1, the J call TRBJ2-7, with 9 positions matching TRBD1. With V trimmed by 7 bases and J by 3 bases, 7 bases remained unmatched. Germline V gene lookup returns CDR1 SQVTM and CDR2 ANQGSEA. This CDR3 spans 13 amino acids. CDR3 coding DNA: TGCAGCGCCACCGGGACAGGGTACTACGAGCAGTACTTC. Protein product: CSATGTGYYEQYF.

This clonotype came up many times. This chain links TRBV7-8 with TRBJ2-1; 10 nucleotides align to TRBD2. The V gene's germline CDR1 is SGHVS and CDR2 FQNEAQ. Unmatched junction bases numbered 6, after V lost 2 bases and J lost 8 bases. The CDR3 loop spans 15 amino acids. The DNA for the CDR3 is TGTGCCAGCAGCTTACTAGCGGGAGCCAAAGATGAGCAGTTCTTC. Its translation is CASSLLAGAKDEQFF.

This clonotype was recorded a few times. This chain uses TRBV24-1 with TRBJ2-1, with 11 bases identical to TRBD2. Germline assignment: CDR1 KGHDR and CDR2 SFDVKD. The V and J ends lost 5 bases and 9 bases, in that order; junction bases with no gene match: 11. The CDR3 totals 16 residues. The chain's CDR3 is CATSALTSGSVGEQFF. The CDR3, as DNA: TGTGCCACCAGTGCCCTTACTAGCGGGAGTGTTGGTGAGCAGTTCTTC.

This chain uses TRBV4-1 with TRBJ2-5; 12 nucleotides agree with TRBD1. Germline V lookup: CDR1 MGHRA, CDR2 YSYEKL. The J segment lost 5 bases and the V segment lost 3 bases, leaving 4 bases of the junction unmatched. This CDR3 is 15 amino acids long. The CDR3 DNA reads TGCGCCAGCAGCCAGGGACAGGGGGCCGGTGAGACCCAGTACTTC. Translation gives CASSQGQGAGETQYF.

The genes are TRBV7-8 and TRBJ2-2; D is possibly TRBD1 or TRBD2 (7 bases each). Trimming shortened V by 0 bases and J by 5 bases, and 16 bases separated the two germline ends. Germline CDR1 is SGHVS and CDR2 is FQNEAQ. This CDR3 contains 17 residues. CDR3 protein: CASSLAWAGGGTGELFF. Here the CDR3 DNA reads TGTGCCAGCAGCTTAGCTTGGGCAGGGGGAGGGACCGGGGAGCTGTTTTTT.

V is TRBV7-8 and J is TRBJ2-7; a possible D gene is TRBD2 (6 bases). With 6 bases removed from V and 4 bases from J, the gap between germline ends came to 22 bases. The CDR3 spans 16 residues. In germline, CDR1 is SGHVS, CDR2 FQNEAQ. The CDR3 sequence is CASRPGVGGGLYEQYF. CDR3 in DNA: TGTGCCAGCAGGCCGGGCGTGGGGGGAGGACTATACGAGCAGTACTTC.

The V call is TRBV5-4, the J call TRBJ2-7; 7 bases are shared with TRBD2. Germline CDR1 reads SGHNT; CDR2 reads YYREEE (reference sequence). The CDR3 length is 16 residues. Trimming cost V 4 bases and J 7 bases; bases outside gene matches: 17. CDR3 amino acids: CASSRQGLVASREQYV. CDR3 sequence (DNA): TGTGCCAGCAGCCGTCAAGGACTAGTCGCCTCGAGAGAGCAGTACGTC.

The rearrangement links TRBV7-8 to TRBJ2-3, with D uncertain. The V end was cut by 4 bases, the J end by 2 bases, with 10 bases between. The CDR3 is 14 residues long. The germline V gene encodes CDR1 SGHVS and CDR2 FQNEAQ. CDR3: CASSSTPTTDTQYF. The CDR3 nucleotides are TGTGCCAGCAGCTCTACCCCCACCACAGATACGCAGTATTTT.

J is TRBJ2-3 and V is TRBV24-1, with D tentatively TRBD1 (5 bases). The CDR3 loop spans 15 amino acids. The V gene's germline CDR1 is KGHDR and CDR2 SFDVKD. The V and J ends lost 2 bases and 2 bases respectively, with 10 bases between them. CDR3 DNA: TGTGCCACCAGTGATTCCGGCAGGGCCACAGATACGCAGTATTTT. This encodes CATSDSGRATDTQYF.

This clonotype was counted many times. Written as DNA, the CDR3 is TGCAGTGCTAGAGATCCCAACACTGAAGCTTTCTTT. As protein: CSARDPNTEAFF. This chain joins TRBV20-1 and TRBJ1-1; D is unclear. The CDR3 is made up of 12 amino acids. From germline, CDR1 is DFQATT and CDR2 SNEGSKA (reference sequence). V was pared by 0 bases and J by 2 bases, with 4 bases between.

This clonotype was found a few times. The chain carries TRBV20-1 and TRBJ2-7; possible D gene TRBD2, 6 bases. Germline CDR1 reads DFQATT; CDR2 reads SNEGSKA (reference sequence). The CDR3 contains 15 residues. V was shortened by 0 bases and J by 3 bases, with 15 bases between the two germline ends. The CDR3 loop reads CSARDFGGSVYEQYF. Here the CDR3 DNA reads TGCAGTGCTAGAGATTTTGGGGGGAGTGTCTACGAGCAGTACTTC.

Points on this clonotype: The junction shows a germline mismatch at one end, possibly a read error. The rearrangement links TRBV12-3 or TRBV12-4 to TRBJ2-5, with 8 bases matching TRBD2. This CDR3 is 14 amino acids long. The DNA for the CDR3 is TGTGCCAGCAGCTTAGCGGGGAGGCAAGAGACCCAGTACTTC. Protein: CASSLAGRQETQYF.

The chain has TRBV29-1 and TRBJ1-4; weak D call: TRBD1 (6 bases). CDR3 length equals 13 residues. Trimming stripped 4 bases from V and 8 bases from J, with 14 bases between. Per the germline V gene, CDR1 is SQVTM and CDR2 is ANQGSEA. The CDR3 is CSVASGVREKLFF. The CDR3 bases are TGCAGCGTTGCATCAGGGGTTCGCGAAAAACTGTTTTTT. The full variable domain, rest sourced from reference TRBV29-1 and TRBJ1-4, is SAVISQKPSRDICQRGTSLTIQCQVDSQVTMMFWYRQQPGQSLTLIATANQGSEATYESGFVIDKFPISRPNLTFSTLTVSNMSPEDSSIYLCSVASGVREKLFFGSGTQLSVL.

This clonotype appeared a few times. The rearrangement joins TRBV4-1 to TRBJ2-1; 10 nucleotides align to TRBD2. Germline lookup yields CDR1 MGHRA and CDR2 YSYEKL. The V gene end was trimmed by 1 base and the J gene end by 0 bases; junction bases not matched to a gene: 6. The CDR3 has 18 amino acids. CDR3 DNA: TGCGCCAGCAGCCAAGCGAGGCCTAGCGGGAGCTCCTACAATGAGCAGTTCTTC. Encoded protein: CASSQARPSGSSYNEQFF.

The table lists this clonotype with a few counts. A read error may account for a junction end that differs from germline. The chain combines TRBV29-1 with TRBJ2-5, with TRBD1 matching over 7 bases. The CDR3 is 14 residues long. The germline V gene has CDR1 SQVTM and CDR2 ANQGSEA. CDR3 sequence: CSVDIAGQGETQCF. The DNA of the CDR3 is TGCAGCGTCGATATAGCTGGGCAGGGGGAGACCCAGTGCTTC.